This entry describes one T cell receptor delta chain. This clone was observed a handful of times. The specificity of this receptor is unknown. A read error likely explains why the TCRdb protein, taken from a much larger clone, differs from this DNA's translation at residue 5; the protein shown is translated from the DNA. From its cysteine to its phenylalanine, the CDR3 spans 19 amino acids. Left in the record is the CDR3 DNA by itself, 57 bases read in frame from the first base. V trim: 4 bases; J trim: 0 bases; unmatched bases: 13. From the germline V gene, CDR1 is TSWWSYY and CDR2 is QGS. Vgamma9/Vdelta2+ and Vdelta2-negative gammadelta T cell populations were flow-sorted from peripheral blood mononuclear cells for bulk TCR repertoire analysis. Preparation of the library involved multiplex PCR. The reads were generated on an Illumina MiSeq. Each sorted gammadelta T cell sample was sequenced for both the TCR gamma (TRG) and TCR delta (TRD) chains. Turning to the authors' computational methods: The repertoire analyses used clonotype tree plots, the accumulated frequency of the top 20 clonotypes, and diversity index (DI) and D75 metrics. Clonotypes were called again by TCRdb from the public reads via CATT, and duplicate nucleotide sequences were then merged into one entry. TCRdb, not the authors, supplied the V and J calls. The sample table contains around 82,000 delta-chain clones; only one count was recorded for roughly 1.4% of them. The ten largest make up under 9.5% of the sample.

These data originate in a study of γδ T cells in repeated Plasmodium falciparum infection (dated by TCRdb to the early 2020s). Background for the entire study: The natural-infection arm enrolled Malian children exposed to intense seasonal malaria transmission, compared against age and gender matched Australian children. Malian gammadelta TCR repertoires were analysed cross-sectionally during no-transmission periods and longitudinally across acute febrile malaria episodes. Using both natural infection in Mali and controlled human malaria infection, the study looked at the way repeated Plasmodium falciparum infection shapes the human gammadelta T cell repertoire. Samples from controlled-infection subjects were taken at baseline, right before selected infections, and 21 days after each infection. Four controlled human malaria infections were administered to roughly five malaria-naive U.S. adults over 644 days by bites from P. falciparum NF54-infected Anopheles stephensi mosquitoes.

General findings and caveats noted by the study authors: Analysis of inter-individual variability in gammadelta T cell responses was limited by the small size of the controlled-infection cohort. A highly stable polyclonal repertoire over time and infection, with many inter-individual overlapping TCRgamma sequences, was shown by Vgamma9/Vdelta2+ TCR repertoires. The Malian cohort was drawn from a small rural village made up mostly of one ethnic group, which limits generalizability. Compared with Australian children, Malian children appeared to have Vdelta2-negative gammadelta TCR repertoires that were more clonally expanded, less diverse and less shared. In Vdelta2-negative, largely Vdelta1+, gammadelta TCR repertoires, repeated controlled infections appeared to drive waves of new clonotype selection.

The material sequenced was gamma-delta T cells from blood. This receptor was identified in a pool of human donors (malaria-infected and uninfected, not separated). Here the chain combines TRDV1 and TRDJ1, and 11 junction bases match TRDD3. The J gene is not listed in TCRdb, so it was assigned here from a DNA match to germline. The sequenced DNA: TGTGCTCTTGGGGGACTAGGCTGGGGGATACCCTCATACACCGATAAACTCATCTTT. Its translation is CALGGLGWGIPSYTDKLIF.